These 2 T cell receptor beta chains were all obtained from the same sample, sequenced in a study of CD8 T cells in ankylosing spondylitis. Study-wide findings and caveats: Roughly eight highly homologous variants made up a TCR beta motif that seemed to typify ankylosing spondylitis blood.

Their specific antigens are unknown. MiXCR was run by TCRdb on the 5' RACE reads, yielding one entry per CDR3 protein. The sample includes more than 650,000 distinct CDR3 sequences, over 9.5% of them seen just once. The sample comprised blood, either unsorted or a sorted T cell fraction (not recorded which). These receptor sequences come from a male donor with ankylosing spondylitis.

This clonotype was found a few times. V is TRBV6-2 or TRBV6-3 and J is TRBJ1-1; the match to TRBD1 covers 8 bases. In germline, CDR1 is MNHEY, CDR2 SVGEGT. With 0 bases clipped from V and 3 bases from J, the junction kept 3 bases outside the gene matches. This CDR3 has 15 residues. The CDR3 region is CASSYSLTGDTEAFF. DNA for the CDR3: TGTGCCAGCAGTTACTCACTGACAGGGGACACTGAAGCTTTCTTT.

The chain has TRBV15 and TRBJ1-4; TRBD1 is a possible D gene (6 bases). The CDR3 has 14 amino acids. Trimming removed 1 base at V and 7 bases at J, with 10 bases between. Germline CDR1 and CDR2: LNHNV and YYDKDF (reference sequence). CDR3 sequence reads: CATSRGGGTEKLFF. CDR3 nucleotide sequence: TGTGCCACCAGCAGAGGAGGGGGAACTGAAAAACTGTTTTTT.